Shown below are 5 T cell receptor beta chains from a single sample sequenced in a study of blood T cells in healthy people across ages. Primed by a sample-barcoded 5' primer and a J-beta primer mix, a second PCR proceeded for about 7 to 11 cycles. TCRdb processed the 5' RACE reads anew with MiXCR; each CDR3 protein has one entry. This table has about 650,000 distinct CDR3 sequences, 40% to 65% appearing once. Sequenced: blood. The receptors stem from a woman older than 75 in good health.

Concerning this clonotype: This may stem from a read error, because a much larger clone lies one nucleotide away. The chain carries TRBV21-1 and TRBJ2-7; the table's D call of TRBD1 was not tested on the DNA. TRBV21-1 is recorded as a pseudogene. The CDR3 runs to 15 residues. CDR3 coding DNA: TGTGCCAGCAGCAAAACCGAAACAGGAAATTACGGGCAGTACTTC. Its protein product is CASSKTETGNYGQYF.

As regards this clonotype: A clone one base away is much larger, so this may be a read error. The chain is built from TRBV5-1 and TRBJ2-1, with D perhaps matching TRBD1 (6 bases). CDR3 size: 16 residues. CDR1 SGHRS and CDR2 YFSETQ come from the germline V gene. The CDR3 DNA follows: TGCGCCAGCAGCTTGGGGGCTAGAAACAGGGATGATGAGCGGTTCTTC. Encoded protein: CASSLGARNRDDERFF. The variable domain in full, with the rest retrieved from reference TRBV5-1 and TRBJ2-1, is KAGVTQTPRYLIKTRGQQVTLSCSPISGHRSVSWYQQTPGQGLQFLFEYFSETQRNKGNFPGRFSGRQFSNSRSEMNVSTLELGDSALYLCASSLGARNRDDERFFGPGTRLTVL.

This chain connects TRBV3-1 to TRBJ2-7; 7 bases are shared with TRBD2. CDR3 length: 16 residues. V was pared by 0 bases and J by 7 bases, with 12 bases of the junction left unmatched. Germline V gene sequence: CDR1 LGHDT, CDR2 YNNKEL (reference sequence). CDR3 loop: CASSQDLPSGYNEQYF. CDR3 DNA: TGTGCCAGCAGCCAAGATCTTCCTAGCGGCTACAATGAGCAGTACTTC.

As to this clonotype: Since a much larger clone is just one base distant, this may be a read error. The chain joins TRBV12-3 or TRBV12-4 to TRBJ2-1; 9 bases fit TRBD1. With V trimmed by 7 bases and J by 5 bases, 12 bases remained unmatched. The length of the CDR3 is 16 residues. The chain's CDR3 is CASTPRTGESHNEQFF. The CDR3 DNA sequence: TGTGCCAGCACTCCTCGGACAGGGGAATCTCACAATGAGCAGTTCTTC.

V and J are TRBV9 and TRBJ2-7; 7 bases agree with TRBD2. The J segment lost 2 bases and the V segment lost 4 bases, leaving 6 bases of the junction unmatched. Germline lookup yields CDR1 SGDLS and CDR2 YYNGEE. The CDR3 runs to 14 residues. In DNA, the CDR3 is TGTGCCAGCAGCTCTAGCGGATCGGCCTACGAGCAGTACTTC. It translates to CASSSSGSAYEQYF.